These T cell receptor beta chains were read from a single sample in a study of T cell responses to AZD1222 COVID-19 vaccine. Produced via immunoSEQ multiplex PCR; TCRdb's table is partial and in-frame only. The sample contains 93,000 or so clones, roughly 87% of which appear only once. The sequencing here drew on peripheral blood, taken on day 0 of AZD1222 vaccination. These TCRs come from an adult in good health. Both conserved end residues are part of each CDR3. The D gene is left open where the match is weak. The size of a clone is reported for some rows only, either as once, few or many, or as a class for expanded clones.

V gene: TRBV6-5
clone size: .
J gene: TRBJ1-2
D gene: .
CDR3 protein: CASYSNYGYTF
CDR3 DNA: TGTGCCAGCTACAGTAACTATGGCTACACCTTC

V gene: TRBV6-5
clone size: .
J gene: TRBJ2-7
D gene: .
CDR3 protein: CASRNRVREQYF
CDR3 DNA: TGTGCCAGCAGAAACAGGGTTAGGGAGCAGTACTTC

V gene: TRBV10-2
clone size: .
J gene: TRBJ1-2
D gene: TRBD1
CDR3 protein: CASSETGGSQGYTF
CDR3 DNA: TGCGCCAGCAGTGAAACAGGGGGCAGCCAGGGCTACACCTTC

V gene: TRBV21-1
clone size: .
J gene: TRBJ1-2
D gene: .
CDR3 protein: CASSKTQTGYPNYGYTF
CDR3 DNA: TGTGCCAGCAGCAAAACTCAGACAGGGTACCCTAACTATGGCTACACCTTC

V gene: TRBV10-3
clone size: .
J gene: TRBJ1-6
D gene: TRBD1
CDR3 protein: CAISDSGTGVGNSPLHF
CDR3 DNA: TGTGCCATCAGTGATTCCGGGACAGGAGTCGGTAATTCACCCCTCCACTTT

V gene: TRBV10-2
clone size: .
J gene: TRBJ1-1
D gene: .
CDR3 protein: CASSESRGTMNTEAFF
CDR3 DNA: TGCGCCAGCAGTGAGTCCCGTGGGACAATGAACACTGAAGCTTTCTTT

V gene: TRBV28
clone size: .
J gene: TRBJ2-7
D gene: TRBD1
CDR3 protein: CASSSSGQGGHEQYF
CDR3 DNA: TGTGCCAGCAGTTCCAGTGGACAGGGTGGCCACGAGCAGTACTTC

V gene: TRBV28
clone size: once
J gene: TRBJ2-1
D gene: .
CDR3 protein: CASSYGNGEQFF
CDR3 DNA: TGTGCCAGCAGTTATGGGAATGGTGAGCAGTTCTTC

V gene: TRBV9
clone size: .
J gene: TRBJ2-1
D gene: TRBD1
CDR3 protein: CASSVGLWGTGLHNEQFF
CDR3 DNA: TGTGCCAGCAGCGTAGGGCTGTGGGGGACAGGGCTCCACAATGAGCAGTTCTTC

V gene: TRBV6-5
clone size: .
J gene: TRBJ2-7
D gene: TRBD2
CDR3 protein: CASNKRGSYEQYF
CDR3 DNA: TGTGCCAGCAACAAGCGGGGGAGTTACGAGCAGTACTTC

V gene: TRBV9
clone size: .
J gene: TRBJ2-1
D gene: TRBD1
CDR3 protein: CASSPGTGSTNNEQFF
CDR3 DNA: TGTGCCAGCAGCCCCGGGACAGGTAGTACCAACAATGAGCAGTTCTTC

V gene: TRBV9
clone size: .
J gene: TRBJ2-1
D gene: TRBD2
CDR3 protein: CASSMSGGPDNEQFF
CDR3 DNA: TGTGCCAGCAGCATGAGCGGGGGACCAGACAATGAGCAGTTCTTC

V gene: TRBV27
clone size: once
J gene: TRBJ1-2
D gene: .
CDR3 protein: CASSLSAGQYGYTF
CDR3 DNA: TGTGCCAGCAGTTTATCGGCAGGGCAATATGGCTACACCTTC

V gene: TRBV5-1
clone size: .
J gene: TRBJ2-3
D gene: .
CDR3 protein: CASSPGLGGTDTQYF
CDR3 DNA: TGCGCCAGCAGCCCCGGGTTAGGGGGGACAGATACGCAGTATTTT

V gene: TRBV28
clone size: .
J gene: TRBJ1-6
D gene: .
CDR3 protein: CASRAGGNSPLHF
CDR3 DNA: TGTGCCAGCAGGGCCGGGGGTAATTCACCCCTCCACTTT

V gene: TRBV6-5
clone size: .
J gene: TRBJ2-2
D gene: .
CDR3 protein: CASSRGPNTGELFF
CDR3 DNA: TGTGCCAGCAGTAGGGGACCGAACACCGGGGAGCTGTTTTTT

V gene: TRBV7-6
clone size: .
J gene: TRBJ1-1
D gene: TRBD1
CDR3 protein: CASSLGDRAYTEAFF
CDR3 DNA: TGTGCCAGCAGCTTAGGGGACAGAGCTTACACTGAAGCTTTCTTT

V gene: TRBV2
clone size: .
J gene: TRBJ1-1
D gene: .
CDR3 protein: CASSERQEAFF
CDR3 DNA: TGTGCCAGCAGTGAACGACAGGAAGCTTTCTTT

V gene: TRBV6-5
clone size: .
J gene: TRBJ1-2
D gene: .
CDR3 protein: CASRGVGTRTYGYTF
CDR3 DNA: TGTGCCAGCAGGGGTGTTGGGACACGCACTTATGGCTACACCTTC

V gene: TRBV7-8
clone size: .
J gene: TRBJ2-1
D gene: .
CDR3 protein: CASSKRAGRNEQFF
CDR3 DNA: TGTGCCAGCTCCAAGAGGGCTGGAAGGAATGAGCAGTTCTTC

V gene: TRBV7-9
clone size: .
J gene: TRBJ1-1
D gene: .
CDR3 protein: CASSSIRGHTEAFF
CDR3 DNA: TGTGCCAGCAGCTCTATCCGAGGTCACACTGAAGCTTTCTTT

V gene: TRBV4-1
clone size: .
J gene: TRBJ2-5
D gene: .
CDR3 protein: CASSQDPIPHRTQYF
CDR3 DNA: TGCGCCAGCAGCCAAGATCCGATACCGCACCGGACCCAGTACTTC

V gene: TRBV19
clone size: .
J gene: TRBJ1-2
D gene: .
CDR3 protein: CASSSQGNYGYTF
CDR3 DNA: TGTGCCAGTAGTAGTCAGGGAAACTATGGCTACACCTTC

V gene: TRBV19
clone size: once
J gene: TRBJ1-5
D gene: .
CDR3 protein: CASSDRQPGNQPQHF
CDR3 DNA: TGTGCCAGTAGTGACAGACAGCCGGGCAATCAGCCCCAGCATTTT

V gene: TRBV27
clone size: .
J gene: TRBJ2-1
D gene: .
CDR3 protein: CASSWGSEQFF
CDR3 DNA: TGTGCCAGCAGTTGGGGGAGTGAGCAGTTCTTC

V gene: TRBV5-5
clone size: .
J gene: TRBJ1-5
D gene: TRBD1
CDR3 protein: CASSRGQGSNQPQHF
CDR3 DNA: TGTGCCAGCAGCAGGGGGCAAGGTAGCAATCAGCCCCAGCATTTT

V gene: TRBV6-5
clone size: .
J gene: TRBJ1-5
D gene: .
CDR3 protein: CASQTEFNQPQHF
CDR3 DNA: TGTGCCAGCCAGACAGAGTTTAATCAGCCCCAGCATTTT

V gene: TRBV7-9
clone size: .
J gene: TRBJ1-2
D gene: .
CDR3 protein: CASSSQPTGGYTF
CDR3 DNA: TGTGCCAGCAGCTCCCAACCGACCGGTGGCTACACCTTC

V gene: TRBV19
clone size: .
J gene: TRBJ1-3
D gene: .
CDR3 protein: CASIRTGVSSGNTIYF
CDR3 DNA: TGTGCCAGTATTCGGACGGGGGTAAGCTCTGGAAACACCATATATTTT

V gene: TRBV21-1
clone size: .
J gene: TRBJ1-5
D gene: .
CDR3 protein: CASSRDRPRGYSNQPQHF
CDR3 DNA: TGTGCCAGCAGCCGAGACAGGCCCCGGGGCTATAGCAATCAGCCCCAGCATTTT

V gene: TRBV19
clone size: once
J gene: TRBJ1-2
D gene: .
CDR3 protein: CASSGSRQRFIYGYTF
CDR3 DNA: TGTGCCAGTAGTGGGAGTCGACAGAGATTCATTTATGGCTACACCTTC

V gene: TRBV20-1
clone size: .
J gene: TRBJ1-4
D gene: .
CDR3 protein: CSAEGPLVLFF
CDR3 DNA: TGCAGTGCAGAAGGACCACTAGTTCTGTTTTTT

V gene: TRBV18
clone size: .
J gene: TRBJ1-6
D gene: TRBD1
CDR3 protein: CASSTMDRGNSPLHF
CDR3 DNA: TGTGCCAGCTCAACGATGGACAGGGGTAATTCACCCCTCCACTTT

V gene: TRBV4-3
clone size: .
J gene: TRBJ2-3
D gene: TRBD1
CDR3 protein: CASSQDQVQGVADTQYF
CDR3 DNA: TGCGCCAGCAGCCAAGATCAGGTACAGGGGGTTGCAGATACGCAGTATTTT

V gene: TRBV7-8
clone size: .
J gene: TRBJ2-7
D gene: .
CDR3 protein: CASSLVPEYEQYF
CDR3 DNA: TGTGCCAGCAGCTTAGTGCCAGAATACGAGCAGTACTTC

V gene: TRBV2
clone size: .
J gene: TRBJ2-5
D gene: TRBD2
CDR3 protein: CASSRNSGGGETQYF
CDR3 DNA: TGTGCCAGCAGCCGAAATAGCGGGGGGGGTGAGACCCAGTACTTC

V gene: TRBV27
clone size: .
J gene: TRBJ1-4
D gene: .
CDR3 protein: CASSLSWGANEKLFF
CDR3 DNA: TGTGCCAGCAGTTTATCGTGGGGGGCTAATGAAAAACTGTTTTTT

V gene: TRBV4-1
clone size: .
J gene: TRBJ2-7
D gene: TRBD2
CDR3 protein: CASSQGEAGALGEQYF
CDR3 DNA: TGCGCCAGCAGCCAGGGTGAAGCGGGGGCCTTAGGGGAGCAGTACTTC

V gene: TRBV2
clone size: .
J gene: TRBJ2-7
D gene: TRBD2
CDR3 protein: CASSWAPGLAGGLETSEQYF
CDR3 DNA: TGTGCCAGCAGCTGGGCTCCGGGACTAGCGGGGGGGCTTGAGACGTCAGAGCAGTACTTC

V gene: TRBV12-5
clone size: .
J gene: TRBJ2-4
D gene: .
CDR3 protein: CASGLNGDAKNIQYF
CDR3 DNA: TGTGCTAGTGGTTTGAATGGGGATGCCAAAAACATTCAGTACTTC

V gene: TRBV2
clone size: .
J gene: TRBJ2-5
D gene: TRBD2
CDR3 protein: CASSITGGQETQYF
CDR3 DNA: TGTGCCAGCAGTATCACCGGGGGGCAAGAGACCCAGTACTTC

V gene: TRBV11-2
clone size: .
J gene: TRBJ1-5
D gene: .
CDR3 protein: CASSLRSNQPQHF
CDR3 DNA: TGTGCCAGCAGCTTACGTAGCAATCAGCCCCAGCATTTT

V gene: TRBV7-3
clone size: .
J gene: TRBJ1-4
D gene: TRBD1
CDR3 protein: CASSPGLGTGYEKLFF
CDR3 DNA: TGTGCCAGCAGCCCAGGTCTCGGGACAGGGTATGAAAAACTGTTTTTT